The subject of this entry is one TCR beta chain. The antigen remains unidentified. The germline V gene has CDR1 SGHTA and CDR2 FQGTGA. The V segment lost 2 bases and the J segment 8 bases; nucleotides outside the gene matches: 6. This CDR3 region has 14 residues. Data came from immunoSEQ multiplex PCR; TCRdb stores just in-frame clones and leaves some out. This sample yields about 120,000 clones, of which roughly 90% are seen a single time; approximately 12% belongs to the top ten. The sample originates from a study of T cell responses to AZD1222 COVID-19 vaccine. Overall study findings and caveats: Two doses of AZD1222 preceded a rise in Spike-specific TCR breadth and depth.

Sequences were derived from peripheral blood, sampled on day 0 of MenACWY control vaccination. The chain employs TRBV7-3 and TRBJ2-1, with TRBD2 matching over 7 bases. The source is an adult in good health. The CDR3 region is CASSLGRGGYEQFF. The DNA of the CDR3 is TGTGCCAGCAGCTTAGGCCGGGGAGGGTATGAGCAGTTCTTC.